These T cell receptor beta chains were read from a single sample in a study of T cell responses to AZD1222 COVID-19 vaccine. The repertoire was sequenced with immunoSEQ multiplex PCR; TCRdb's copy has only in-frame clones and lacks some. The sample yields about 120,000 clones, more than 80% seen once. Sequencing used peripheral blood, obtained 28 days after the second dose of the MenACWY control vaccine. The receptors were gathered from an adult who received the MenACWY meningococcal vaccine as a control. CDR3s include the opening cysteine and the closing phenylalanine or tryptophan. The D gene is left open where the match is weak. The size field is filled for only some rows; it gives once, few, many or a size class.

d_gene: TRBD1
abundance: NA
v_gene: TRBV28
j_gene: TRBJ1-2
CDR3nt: TGTGCCAGCAGTTTAGCGGGACAGGCGTCCTATGGCTACACCTTC
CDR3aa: CASSLAGQASYGYTF

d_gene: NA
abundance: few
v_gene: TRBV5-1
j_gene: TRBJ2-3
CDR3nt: TGCGCCAGCAGCTTGGAGGCGGCGGGGATCACAGATACGCAGTATTTT
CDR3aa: CASSLEAAGITDTQYF

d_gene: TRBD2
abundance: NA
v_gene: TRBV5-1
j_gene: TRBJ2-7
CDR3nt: TGCGCCAGCAGCTTGGCTAGCGGGTCTTACGAGCAGTACTTC
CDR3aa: CASSLASGSYEQYF

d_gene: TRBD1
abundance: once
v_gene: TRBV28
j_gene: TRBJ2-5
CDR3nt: TGTGCCAGCAGGACTCCGGGACAGCAAGAGACCCAGTACTTC
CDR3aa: CASRTPGQQETQYF

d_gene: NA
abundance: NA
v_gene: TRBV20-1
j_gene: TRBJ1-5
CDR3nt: TGCAGTGCTAGTAGTAGCAATCAGCCCCAGCATTTT
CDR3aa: CSASSSNQPQHF

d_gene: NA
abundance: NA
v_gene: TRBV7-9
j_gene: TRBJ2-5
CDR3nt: TGTGCCAGCAGCTTAGGGGCACGGGGGATGGAGACCCAGTACTTC
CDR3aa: CASSLGARGMETQYF

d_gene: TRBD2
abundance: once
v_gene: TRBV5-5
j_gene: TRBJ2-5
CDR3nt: TGTGCCAGCAGCTTGGTGGGACTAGTAGAAGAGACCCAGTACTTC
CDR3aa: CASSLVGLVEETQYF

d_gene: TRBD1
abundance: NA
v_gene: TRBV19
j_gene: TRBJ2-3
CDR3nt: TGTGCCAGTAGTATGGGGACGACAGGGCCAGGAGGATGGACGCAGTATTTT
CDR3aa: CASSMGTTGPGGWTQYF

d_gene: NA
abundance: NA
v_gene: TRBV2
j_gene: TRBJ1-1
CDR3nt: TGTGCCAGCAATTCGGGACCCTTTGCAGCTTTCTTT
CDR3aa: CASNSGPFAAFF

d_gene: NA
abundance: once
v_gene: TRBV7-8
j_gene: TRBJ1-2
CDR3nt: TGTGCCAGCAGCTTAGAGGGGCAGTTGGGTGGCTACACCTTC
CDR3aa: CASSLEGQLGGYTF

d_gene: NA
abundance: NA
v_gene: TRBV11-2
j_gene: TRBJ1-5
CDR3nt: TGTGCCAGCAGCTTAGGCGGCGGGCAGCCCCAGCATTTT
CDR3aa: CASSLGGGQPQHF

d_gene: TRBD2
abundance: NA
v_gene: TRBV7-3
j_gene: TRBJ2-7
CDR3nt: TGTGCCAGCAGCTCGGGGGGGACTAGAGGCTACGAGCAGTACTTC
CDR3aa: CASSSGGTRGYEQYF

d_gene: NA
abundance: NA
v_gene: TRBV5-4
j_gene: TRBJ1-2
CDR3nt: TGTGCCAGCAGCCCGGACTCAAACTATGGCTACACCTTC
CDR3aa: CASSPDSNYGYTF

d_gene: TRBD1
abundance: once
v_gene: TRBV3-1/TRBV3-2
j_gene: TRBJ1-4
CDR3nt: TGTGCCAGCAGGCCGGGACAGGGGTTTAATGAAAAACTGTTTTTT
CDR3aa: CASRPGQGFNEKLFF

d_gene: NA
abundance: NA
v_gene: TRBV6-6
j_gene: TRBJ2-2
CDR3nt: TGTGCCAGCAGTTACTCGGAGGTCACCGGGGAGCTGTTTTTT
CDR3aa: CASSYSEVTGELFF

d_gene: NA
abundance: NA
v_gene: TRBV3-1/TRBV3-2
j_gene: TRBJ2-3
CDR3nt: TGTGCCAGCAGCCATTTCCGGGGGCACACAGATACGCAGTATTTT
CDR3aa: CASSHFRGHTDTQYF

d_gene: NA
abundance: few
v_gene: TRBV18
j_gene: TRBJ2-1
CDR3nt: TGTGCCAGCTCACCCTCCGGGACTCCGTACAATGAGCAGTTCTTC
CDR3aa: CASSPSGTPYNEQFF